The 18 T cell receptor beta chains below all came from one sample that was sequenced in a study of blood T cell repertoires in COVID-19. The protocol was immunoSEQ multiplex PCR, while the TCRdb copy is restricted to in-frame clones and leaves out a portion. The table has tens of thousands of clones, nearly 90% seen once. Sequenced: peripheral blood. The receptor source for this set is a woman older than 75 with active COVID-19.

This clone has only one observation. The rearrangement uses TRBV5-5 and TRBJ2-1; 8 bases are shared with TRBD1. The CDR3 extends over 16 amino acids. Germline CDR1 is SGHKS and CDR2 is YYEKEE (reference sequence). The V segment lost 3 bases and the J segment 4 bases; nucleotides outside the gene matches: 9. The CDR3 bases are TGTGCCAGCAGCTCCGGGATAGGACAGGGATACAATGAGCAGTTCTTC. Translation gives CASSSGIGQGYNEQFF. The variable domain in full, completed from reference TRBV5-5 and TRBJ2-1, reads DAGVTQSPTHLIKTRGQQVTLRCSPISGHKSVSWYQQVLGQGPQFIFQYYEKEERGRGNFPDRFSARQFPNYSSELNVNALLLGDSALYLCASSSGIGQGYNEQFFGPGTRLTVL.

Details on this clone: The junction departs from the called germline gene at one end, perhaps through a read error. The V and J genes are TRBV5-6 and TRBJ2-7; 13 positions match TRBD2. The CDR3 totals 14 residues. CDR1 SGHDT and CDR2 YYEEEE come from the germline V gene. The DNA for the CDR3 is TGTGCCAGCAGCTTGGGACTAGCGGGAGGCCCTAGAAACTTC. Protein: CASSLGLAGGPRNF.

This clone was seen only once. The V call is TRBV27, the J call TRBJ2-7, with 8 bases that match TRBD2. This CDR3 region has 12 residues. V lost 8 bases and J lost 7; bases outside the gene matches: 7. Germline V gene sequence: CDR1 MNHEY, CDR2 SMNVEV (reference sequence). CDR3 nucleotide sequence: TGTGCCAGCGGCCGTATAGCGGGAGAGCAGTACTTC. The encoded protein is CASGRIAGEQYF.

V is TRBV5-4 and J is TRBJ2-2, with 9 bases aligning to TRBD2. CDR3 length equals 16 residues. The trim removed 5 bases at V and 8 bases at J, leaving 13 bases unmatched. From germline, CDR1 is SGHNT and CDR2 YYREEE (reference sequence). The CDR3 protein is CASSSSGNPLRGELFF. DNA for the CDR3: TGTGCCAGCAGTTCTAGCGGGAACCCCCTTAGAGGGGAGCTGTTTTTT. Combining the CDR3 with reference TRBV5-4 and TRBJ2-2 gives the whole variable domain ETGVTQSPTHLIKTRGQQVTLRCSSQSGHNTVSWYQQALGQGPQFIFQYYREEENGRGNFPPRFSGLQFPNYSSELNVNALELDDSALYLCASSSSGNPLRGELFFGEGSRLTVL.

The V and J genes are TRBV24-1 and TRBJ2-1; possible D gene TRBD2, 5 bases. CDR3 length: 16 residues. V was cut by 0 bases and J by 0 bases, with 8 bases left in between. Germline CDR1 KGHDR, CDR2 SFDVKD. Here the CDR3 reads CATSDLQADSYNEQFF. The CDR3 DNA sequence: TGTGCCACCAGTGATTTGCAAGCGGACTCCTACAATGAGCAGTTCTTC.

The chain joins TRBV28 to TRBJ2-1; a weak D match, TRBD1 (5 bases). The CDR3 sequence is 13 residues long. V lost 6 bases to trimming and J lost 6 bases, with 12 bases between them. Germline V gene data show CDR1 as MDHEN and CDR2 as SYDVKM. CDR3 amino acids: CASRAGKPNEQFF. CDR3 in DNA: TGTGCCAGCAGGGCAGGGAAGCCCAATGAGCAGTTCTTC.

A word on this clone: The germline gene is not matched at one end of the junction; a read error may be the cause. The chain carries TRBV5-1 and TRBJ1-2; 8 bases align to TRBD1. CDR3 size: 14 residues. From germline, CDR1 is SGHRS and CDR2 YFSETQ. CDR3: CASSLDRANYGYTF. The CDR3 DNA reads as TGCGCCAGCAGTTTGGACAGGGCCAACTATGGCTACACCTTC.

DNA of the CDR3: TGTGCCAGCAGCTTAGCTCAGAGACAGGGTAGAGAGACCCAGTACTTC. It is translated as CASSLAQRQGRETQYF. J is TRBJ2-5 and V is TRBV7-2, with TRBD1 matching over 7 bases. J lost 4 bases, V lost 0 bases, and 8 bases had no gene match. Germline assignment: CDR1 SGHTA and CDR2 FQGNSA. This CDR3 is built from 16 residues.

This clone appeared once. The V call is TRBV12-3 or TRBV12-4, the J call TRBJ1-3, with D unclear. The ends were cut back, 6 bases at V and 1 base at J, with 4 bases in the middle. The CDR3 spans 12 residues. As DNA, the CDR3 is TGTGCCAGCAGCCCGTCTGGAAACACCATATATTTT. Protein product: CASSPSGNTIYF.

The V and J genes are TRBV6-2 or TRBV6-3 and TRBJ2-5; no clear D. The V end lost 4 bases, the J end lost 5 bases, and 8 bases lay between the germline ends. The CDR3 consists of 12 residues. Germline CDR1 and CDR2: MNHEY and SVGEGT. This CDR3 reads CASSLRRETQYF. CDR3 sequence (DNA): TGTGCCAGCAGTTTAAGGCGGGAGACCCAGTACTTC.

The rearrangement links TRBV7-2 to TRBJ2-1; TRBD2 might be the D (5 bases). V was clipped by 5 bases and J by 4 bases, with 15 bases between them. Germline CDR1 is SGHTA and CDR2 is FQGNSA. The CDR3 extends over 15 amino acids. The CDR3, as DNA: TGTGCCAGCAGCCCAGCGGCTAGCAGATACAATGAGCAGTTCTTC. It encodes CASSPAASRYNEQFF.

This clone was counted a single time. The CDR3: CASSFVNRKETQYF. The CDR3 DNA follows: TGTGCCAGCAGCTTTGTTAACAGGAAAGAGACCCAGTACTTC. The chain links TRBV7-8 to TRBJ2-5, with D possibly TRBD1 on 5 matching bases. Trimming took 3 bases from V and 3 from J, leaving 11 bases between them. There are 14 residues in the CDR3. The V gene's germline CDR1 is SGHVS and CDR2 FQNEAQ.

The chain couples TRBV10-1 to TRBJ1-6, with 9 nucleotides matching TRBD1. Losses at the gene ends were 7 bases for V and 7 bases for J; bases not matched to a gene: 14. The CDR3 is 17 residues long. Germline V gene lookup returns CDR1 WNHNN and CDR2 SYGVQD (reference sequence). As DNA, the CDR3 is TGCGCCAGCATCGAAACAGGGGGCGCGGGCCCCAATTCACCCCTCCACTTT. This encodes CASIETGGAGPNSPLHF.

The chain is built from TRBV6-2 or TRBV6-3 and TRBJ2-7, with D possibly TRBD2 on 6 matching bases. Trimming took 3 bases from V and 8 from J, leaving 11 bases between them. The CDR3 covers 12 residues. Germline CDR1 and CDR2: MNHEY and SVGEGT. The CDR3 region has the DNA TGTGCCAGCAGTTATAGCGGTCAACAGCAGTACTTC. Encoded protein: CASSYSGQQQYF.

The chain uses TRBV29-1 and TRBJ2-7; D is perhaps TRBD1 (6 bases). V was cut by 7 bases and J by 4 bases, with 17 bases left in between. Germline V gene data show CDR1 as SQVTM and CDR2 as ANQGSEA. There are 13 residues in the CDR3. CDR3 amino acids: CSASGQGWYEQYF. The CDR3 coding sequence is TGCAGCGCCTCAGGGCAGGGGTGGTACGAGCAGTACTTC.

In its sample, this clone was seen once. The chain uses TRBV4-3 and TRBJ2-3; 12 bases are shared with TRBD1. The CDR3 consists of 18 residues. The germline V gene encodes CDR1 LGHNA and CDR2 YSLEER. J lost 4 bases, V lost 0 bases, and 8 bases had no gene match. The CDR3 nucleotides read TGCGCCAGCAGCCAAGACCCGCCCGGGACAGGGGGCGCAGATACGCAGTATTTT. Protein: CASSQDPPGTGGADTQYF.

The rearrangement links TRBV30 to TRBJ1-2, with 8 bases lining up with TRBD1. The trim removed 0 bases at V and 8 bases at J, leaving 5 bases unmatched. Germline lookup yields CDR1 GTSNPN and CDR2 SVGIG (reference sequence). There are 13 residues in the CDR3. The CDR3 reads CAWSVGQGEGYTF. The CDR3 bases are TGTGCCTGGAGTGTTGGACAGGGCGAGGGCTACACCTTC.

The chain is built from TRBV7-2 and TRBJ2-3, with 9 positions matching TRBD2. The CDR3 loop spans 18 amino acids. The V segment lost 0 bases and the J segment 7 bases; nucleotides outside the gene matches: 14. Germline CDR1 is SGHTA and CDR2 is FQGNSA. CDR3 nucleotide sequence: TGTGCCAGCAGCTTAGCGGGAGCGGGAGGCCGCACTCAGTATACGCAGTATTTT. The encoded protein is CASSLAGAGGRTQYTQYF.